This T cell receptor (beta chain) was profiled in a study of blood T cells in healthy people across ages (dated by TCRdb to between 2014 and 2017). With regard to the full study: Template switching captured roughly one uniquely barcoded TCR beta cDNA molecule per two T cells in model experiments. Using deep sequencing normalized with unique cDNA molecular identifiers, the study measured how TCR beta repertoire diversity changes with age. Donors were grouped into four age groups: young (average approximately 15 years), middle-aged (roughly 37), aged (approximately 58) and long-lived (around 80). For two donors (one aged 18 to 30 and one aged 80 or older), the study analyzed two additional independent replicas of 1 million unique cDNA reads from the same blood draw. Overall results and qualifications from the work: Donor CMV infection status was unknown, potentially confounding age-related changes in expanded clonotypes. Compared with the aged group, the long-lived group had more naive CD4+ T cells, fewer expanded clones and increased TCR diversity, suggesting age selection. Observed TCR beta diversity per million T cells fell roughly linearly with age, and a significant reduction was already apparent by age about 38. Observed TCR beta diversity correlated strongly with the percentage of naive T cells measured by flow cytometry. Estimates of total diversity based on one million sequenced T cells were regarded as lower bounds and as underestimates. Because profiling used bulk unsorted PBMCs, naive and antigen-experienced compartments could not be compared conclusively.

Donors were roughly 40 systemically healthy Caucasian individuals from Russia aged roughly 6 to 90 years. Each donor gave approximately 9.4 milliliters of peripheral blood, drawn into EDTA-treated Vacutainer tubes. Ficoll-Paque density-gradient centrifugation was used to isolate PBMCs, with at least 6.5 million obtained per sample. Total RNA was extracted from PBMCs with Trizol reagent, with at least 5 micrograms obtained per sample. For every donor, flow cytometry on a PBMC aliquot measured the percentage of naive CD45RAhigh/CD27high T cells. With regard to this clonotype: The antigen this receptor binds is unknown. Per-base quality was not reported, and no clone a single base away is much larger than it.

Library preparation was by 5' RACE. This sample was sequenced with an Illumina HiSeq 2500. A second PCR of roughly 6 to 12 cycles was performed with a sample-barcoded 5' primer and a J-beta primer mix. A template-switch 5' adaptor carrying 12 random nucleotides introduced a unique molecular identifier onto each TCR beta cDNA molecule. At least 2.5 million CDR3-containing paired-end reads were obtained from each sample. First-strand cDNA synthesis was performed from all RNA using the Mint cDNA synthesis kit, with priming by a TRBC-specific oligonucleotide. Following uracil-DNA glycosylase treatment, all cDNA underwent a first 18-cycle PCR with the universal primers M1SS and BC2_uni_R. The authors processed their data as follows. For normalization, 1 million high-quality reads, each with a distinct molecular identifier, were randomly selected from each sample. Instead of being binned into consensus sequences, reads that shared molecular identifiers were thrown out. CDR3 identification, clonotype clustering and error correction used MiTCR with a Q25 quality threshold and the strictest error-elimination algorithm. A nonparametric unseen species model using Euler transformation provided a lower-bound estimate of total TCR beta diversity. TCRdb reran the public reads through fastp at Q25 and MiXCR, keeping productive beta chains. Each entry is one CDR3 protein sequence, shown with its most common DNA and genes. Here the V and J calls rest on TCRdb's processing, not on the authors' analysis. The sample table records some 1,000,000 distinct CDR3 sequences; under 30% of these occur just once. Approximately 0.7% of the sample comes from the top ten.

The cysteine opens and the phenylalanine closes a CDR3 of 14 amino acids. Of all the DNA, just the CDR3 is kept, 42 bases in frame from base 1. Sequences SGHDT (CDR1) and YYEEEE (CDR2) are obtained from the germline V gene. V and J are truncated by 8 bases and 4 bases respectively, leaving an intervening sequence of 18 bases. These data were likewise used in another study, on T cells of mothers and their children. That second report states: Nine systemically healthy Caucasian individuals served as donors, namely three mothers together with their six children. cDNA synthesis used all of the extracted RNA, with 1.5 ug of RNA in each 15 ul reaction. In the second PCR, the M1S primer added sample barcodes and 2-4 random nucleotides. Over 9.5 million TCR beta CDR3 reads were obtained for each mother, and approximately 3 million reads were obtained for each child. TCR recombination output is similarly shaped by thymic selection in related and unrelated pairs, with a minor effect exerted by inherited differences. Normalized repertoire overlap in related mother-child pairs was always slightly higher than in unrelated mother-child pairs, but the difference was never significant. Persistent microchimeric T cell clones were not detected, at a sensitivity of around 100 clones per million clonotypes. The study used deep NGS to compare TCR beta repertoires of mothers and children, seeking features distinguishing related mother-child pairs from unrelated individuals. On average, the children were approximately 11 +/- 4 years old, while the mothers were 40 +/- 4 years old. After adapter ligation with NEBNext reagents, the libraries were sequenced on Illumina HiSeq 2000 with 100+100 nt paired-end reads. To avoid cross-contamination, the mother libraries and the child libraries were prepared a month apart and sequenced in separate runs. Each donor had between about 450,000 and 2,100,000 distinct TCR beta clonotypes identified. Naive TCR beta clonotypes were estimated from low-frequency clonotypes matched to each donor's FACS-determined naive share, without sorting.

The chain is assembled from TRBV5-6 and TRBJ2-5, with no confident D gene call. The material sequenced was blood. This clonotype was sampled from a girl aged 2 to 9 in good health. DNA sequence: TGTGCCAGTGATCAGCGACCGAATATAGAGACCCAGTACTTC. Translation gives CASDQRPNIETQYF.